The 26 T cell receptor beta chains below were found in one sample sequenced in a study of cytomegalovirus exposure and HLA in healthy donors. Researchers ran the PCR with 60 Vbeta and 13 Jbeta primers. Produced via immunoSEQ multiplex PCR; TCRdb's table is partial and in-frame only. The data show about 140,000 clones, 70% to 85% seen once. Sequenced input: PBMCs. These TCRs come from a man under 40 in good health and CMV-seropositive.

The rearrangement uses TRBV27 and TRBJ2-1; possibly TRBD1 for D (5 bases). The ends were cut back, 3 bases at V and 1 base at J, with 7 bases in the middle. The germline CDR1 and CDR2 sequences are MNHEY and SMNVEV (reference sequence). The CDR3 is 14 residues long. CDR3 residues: CASSLDTSYNEQFF. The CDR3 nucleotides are TGTGCCAGCAGTTTGGACACTTCCTACAATGAGCAGTTCTTC.

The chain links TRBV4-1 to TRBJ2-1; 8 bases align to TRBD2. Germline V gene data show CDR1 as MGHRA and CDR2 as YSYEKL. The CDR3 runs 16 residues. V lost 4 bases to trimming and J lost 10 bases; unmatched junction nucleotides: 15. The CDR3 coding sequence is TGCGCCAGCAGCCTACCTACTAGCGGACGGGGTTTGGAGCAGTTCTTC. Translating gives CASSLPTSGRGLEQFF.

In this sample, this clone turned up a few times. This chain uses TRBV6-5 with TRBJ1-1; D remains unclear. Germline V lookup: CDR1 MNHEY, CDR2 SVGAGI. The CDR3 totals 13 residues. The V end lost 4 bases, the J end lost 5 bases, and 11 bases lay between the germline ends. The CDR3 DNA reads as TGTGCCAGCAGTTTTCGACGGAGGACTGAAGCTTTCTTT. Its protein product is CASSFRRRTEAFF.

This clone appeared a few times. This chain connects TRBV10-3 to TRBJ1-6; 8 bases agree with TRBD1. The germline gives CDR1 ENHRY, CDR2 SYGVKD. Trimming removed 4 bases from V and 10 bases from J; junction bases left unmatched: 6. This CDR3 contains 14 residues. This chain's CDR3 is CAISATGEWSPLHF. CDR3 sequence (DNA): TGTGCCATCAGTGCGACAGGGGAGTGGTCACCCCTCCACTTT.

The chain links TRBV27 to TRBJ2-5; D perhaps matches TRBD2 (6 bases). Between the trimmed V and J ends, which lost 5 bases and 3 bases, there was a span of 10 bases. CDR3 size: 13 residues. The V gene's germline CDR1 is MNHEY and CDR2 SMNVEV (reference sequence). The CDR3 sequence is CASSAGRKETQYF. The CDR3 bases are TGTGCCAGCAGTGCGGGACGGAAAGAGACCCAGTACTTC.

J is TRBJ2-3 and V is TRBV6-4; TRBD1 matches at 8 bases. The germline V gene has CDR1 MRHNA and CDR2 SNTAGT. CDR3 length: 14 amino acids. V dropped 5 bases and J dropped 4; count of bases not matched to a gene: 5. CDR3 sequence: CASSTQGASDTQYF. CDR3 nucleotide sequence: TGTGCCAGCAGTACGCAGGGGGCTTCAGATACGCAGTATTTT.

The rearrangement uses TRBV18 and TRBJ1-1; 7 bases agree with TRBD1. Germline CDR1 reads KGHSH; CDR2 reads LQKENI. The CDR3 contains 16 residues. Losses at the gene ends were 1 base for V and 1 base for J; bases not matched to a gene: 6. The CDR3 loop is CASSPRLRDRNTEAFF. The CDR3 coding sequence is TGTGCCAGCTCACCACGCCTTAGGGACAGGAACACTGAAGCTTTCTTT.

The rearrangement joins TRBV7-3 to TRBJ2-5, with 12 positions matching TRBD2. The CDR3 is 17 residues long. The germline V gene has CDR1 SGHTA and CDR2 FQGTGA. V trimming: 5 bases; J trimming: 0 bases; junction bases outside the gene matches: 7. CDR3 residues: CASSRGLAGSNQETQYF. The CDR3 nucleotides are TGTGCCAGCAGCCGAGGACTAGCGGGGAGTAACCAAGAGACCCAGTACTTC.

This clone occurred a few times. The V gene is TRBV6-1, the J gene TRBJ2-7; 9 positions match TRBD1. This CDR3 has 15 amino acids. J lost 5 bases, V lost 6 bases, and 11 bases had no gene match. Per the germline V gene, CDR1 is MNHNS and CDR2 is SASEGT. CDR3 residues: CASRDGTGFAHEQYF. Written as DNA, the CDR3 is TGTGCCAGCAGAGACGGGACAGGGTTTGCCCACGAGCAGTACTTC.

The CDR3 region is CASSGVGADTEAFF. CDR3 nucleotides: TGTGCCAGCAGTGGTGTGGGGGCAGACACTGAAGCTTTCTTT. The chain is built from TRBV6-1 and TRBJ1-1; the D gene is possibly TRBD1 (6 bases). Trimming cost V 4 bases and J 3 bases, with 12 bases left between them. The CDR3 has 14 residues. Germline V lookup: CDR1 MNHNS, CDR2 SASEGT.

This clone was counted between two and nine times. The CDR3 sequence: CASGVTGAATNEKLFF. The CDR3 DNA sequence: TGCGCCAGCGGTGTAACAGGGGCCGCAACTAATGAAAAACTGTTTTTT. The chain couples TRBV5-1 to TRBJ1-4, with 7 bases that match TRBD1. Germline assignment: CDR1 SGHRS and CDR2 YFSETQ. The CDR3 length is 16 residues. The V gene end was trimmed by 7 bases and the J gene end by 0 bases; junction bases not matched to a gene: 9. The full variable domain, completed using reference TRBV5-1 and TRBJ1-4, is KAGVTQTPRYLIKTRGQQVTLSCSPISGHRSVSWYQQTPGQGLQFLFEYFSETQRNKGNFPGRFSGRQFSNSRSEMNVSTLELGDSALYLCASGVTGAATNEKLFFGSGTQLSVL.

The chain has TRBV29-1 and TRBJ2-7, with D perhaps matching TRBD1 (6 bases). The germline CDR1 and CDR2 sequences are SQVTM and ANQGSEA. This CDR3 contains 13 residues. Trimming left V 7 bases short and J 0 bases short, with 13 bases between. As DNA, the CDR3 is TGCAGCGCAACCACAGGGATCTCCTACGAGCAGTACTTC. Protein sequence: CSATTGISYEQYF.

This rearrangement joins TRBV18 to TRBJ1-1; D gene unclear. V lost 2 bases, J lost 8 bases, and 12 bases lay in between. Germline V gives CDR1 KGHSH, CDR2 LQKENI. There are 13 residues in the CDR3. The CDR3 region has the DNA TGTGCCAGCTCACCATCCGCTGACTCCGAAGCTTTCTTT. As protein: CASSPSADSEAFF.

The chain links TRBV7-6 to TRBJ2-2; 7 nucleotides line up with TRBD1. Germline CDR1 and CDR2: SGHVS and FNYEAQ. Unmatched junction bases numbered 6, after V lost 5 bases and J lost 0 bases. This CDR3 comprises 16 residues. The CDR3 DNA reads TGTGCCAGCAGCACAGGGACAGCAACGAACACCGGGGAGCTGTTTTTT. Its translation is CASSTGTATNTGELFF.

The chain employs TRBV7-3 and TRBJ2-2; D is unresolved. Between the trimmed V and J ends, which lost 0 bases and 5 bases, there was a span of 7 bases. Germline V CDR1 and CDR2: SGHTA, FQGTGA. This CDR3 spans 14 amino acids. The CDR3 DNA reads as TGTGCCAGCAGCTTAACTTCCTTGACCGGGGAGCTGTTTTTT. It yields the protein CASSLTSLTGELFF.

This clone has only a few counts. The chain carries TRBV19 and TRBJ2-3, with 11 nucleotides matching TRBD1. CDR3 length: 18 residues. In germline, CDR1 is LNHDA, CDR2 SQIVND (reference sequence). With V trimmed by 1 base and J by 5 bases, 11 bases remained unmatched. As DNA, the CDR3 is TGTGCCAGTAGTATAGCCCGGACAGGGGGCTTAGGGTTAGATACGCAGTATTTT. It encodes CASSIARTGGLGLDTQYF.

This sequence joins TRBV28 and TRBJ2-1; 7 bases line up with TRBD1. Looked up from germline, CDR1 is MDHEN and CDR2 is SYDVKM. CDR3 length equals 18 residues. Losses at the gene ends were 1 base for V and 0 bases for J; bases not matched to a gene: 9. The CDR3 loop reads CASSLFLQGTGSYNEQFF. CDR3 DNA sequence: TGTGCCAGCAGTTTATTCCTACAGGGGACGGGCTCCTACAATGAGCAGTTCTTC. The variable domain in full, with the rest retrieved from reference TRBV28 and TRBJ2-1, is DVKVTQSSRYLVKRTGEKVFLECVQDMDHENMFWYRQDPGLGLRLIYFSYDVKMKEKGDIPEGYSVSREKKERFSLILESASTNQTSMYLCASSLFLQGTGSYNEQFFGPGTRLTVL.

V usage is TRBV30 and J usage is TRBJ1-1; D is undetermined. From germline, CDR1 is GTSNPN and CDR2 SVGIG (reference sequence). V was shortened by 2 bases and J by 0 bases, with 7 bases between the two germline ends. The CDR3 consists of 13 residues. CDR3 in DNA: TGTGCCTGGAGTCGAGGGTTGAACACTGAAGCTTTCTTT. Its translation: CAWSRGLNTEAFF.

This chain's CDR3 is CASSLERFSGNTIYF. CDR3 nucleotide sequence: TGTGCCAGCAGCTTAGAGAGGTTCTCTGGAAACACCATATATTTT. The chain recombines TRBV11-3 with TRBJ1-3; no clear D gene. V lost 0 bases to trimming and J lost 0 bases, with 6 bases between them. This CDR3 comprises 15 residues. Germline V gives CDR1 SGHNT, CDR2 YENEEA.

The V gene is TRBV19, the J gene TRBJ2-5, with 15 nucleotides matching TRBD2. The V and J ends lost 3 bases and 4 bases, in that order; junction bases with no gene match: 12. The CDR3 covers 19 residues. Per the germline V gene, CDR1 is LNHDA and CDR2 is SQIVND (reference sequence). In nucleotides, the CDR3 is TGTGCCAGTAGTATGGAGGGGCCGGGACTAGCGGGGGGAATAGAGACCCAGTACTTC. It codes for CASSMEGPGLAGGIETQYF.

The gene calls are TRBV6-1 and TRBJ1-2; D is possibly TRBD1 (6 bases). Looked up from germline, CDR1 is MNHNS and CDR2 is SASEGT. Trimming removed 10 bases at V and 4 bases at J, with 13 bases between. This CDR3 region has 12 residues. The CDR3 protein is CANRVLGYGYTF. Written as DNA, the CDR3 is TGTGCCAACAGGGTCCTAGGCTATGGCTACACCTTC.

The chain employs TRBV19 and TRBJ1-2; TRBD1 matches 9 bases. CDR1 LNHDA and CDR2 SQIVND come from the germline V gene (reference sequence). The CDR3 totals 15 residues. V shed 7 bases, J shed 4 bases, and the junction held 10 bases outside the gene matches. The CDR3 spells CASTLTGGKAYGYTF. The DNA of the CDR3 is TGTGCCAGTACCCTAACAGGGGGCAAAGCCTATGGCTACACCTTC.

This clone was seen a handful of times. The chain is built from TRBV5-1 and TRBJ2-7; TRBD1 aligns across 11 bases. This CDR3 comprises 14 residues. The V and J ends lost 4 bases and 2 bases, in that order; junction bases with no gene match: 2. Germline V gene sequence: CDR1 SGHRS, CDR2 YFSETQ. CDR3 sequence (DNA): TGCGCCAGCAGCCGGGGACAGGGGGCCTACGAGCAGTACTTC. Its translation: CASSRGQGAYEQYF.

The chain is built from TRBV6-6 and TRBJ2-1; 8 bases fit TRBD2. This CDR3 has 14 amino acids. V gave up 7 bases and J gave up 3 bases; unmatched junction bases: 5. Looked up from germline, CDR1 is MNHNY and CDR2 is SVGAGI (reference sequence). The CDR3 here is CASITGGSYNEQFF. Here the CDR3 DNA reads TGTGCCAGCATTACGGGGGGGAGCTACAATGAGCAGTTCTTC.

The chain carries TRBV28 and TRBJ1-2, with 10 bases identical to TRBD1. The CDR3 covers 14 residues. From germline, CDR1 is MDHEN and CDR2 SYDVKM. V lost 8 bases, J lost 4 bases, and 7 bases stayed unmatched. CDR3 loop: CASQRQGAPYGYTF. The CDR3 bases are TGTGCCAGCCAGAGACAGGGGGCTCCCTATGGCTACACCTTC.

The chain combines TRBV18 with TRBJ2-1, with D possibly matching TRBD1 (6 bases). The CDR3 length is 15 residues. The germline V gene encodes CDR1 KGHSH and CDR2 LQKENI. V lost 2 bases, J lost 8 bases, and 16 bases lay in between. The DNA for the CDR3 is TGTGCCAGCTCACCAGAACAGGGATCCTCTCATGAGCAGTTCTTC. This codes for CASSPEQGSSHEQFF. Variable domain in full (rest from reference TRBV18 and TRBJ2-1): NAGVMQNPRHLVRRRGQEARLRCSPMKGHSHVYWYRQLPEEGLKFMVYLQKENIIDESGMPKERFSAEFPKEGPSILRIQQVVRGDSAAYFCASSPEQGSSHEQFFGPGTRLTVL.